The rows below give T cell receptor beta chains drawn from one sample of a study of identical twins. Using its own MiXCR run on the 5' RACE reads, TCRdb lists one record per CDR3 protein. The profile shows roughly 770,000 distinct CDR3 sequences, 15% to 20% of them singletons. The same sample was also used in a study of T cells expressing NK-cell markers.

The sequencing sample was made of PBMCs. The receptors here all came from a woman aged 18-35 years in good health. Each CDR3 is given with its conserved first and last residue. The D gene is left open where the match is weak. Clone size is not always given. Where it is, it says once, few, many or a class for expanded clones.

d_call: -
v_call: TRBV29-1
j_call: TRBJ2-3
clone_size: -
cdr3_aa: CSAGADTQYF
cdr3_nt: TGCAGCGCGGGGGCAGATACGCAGTATTTT

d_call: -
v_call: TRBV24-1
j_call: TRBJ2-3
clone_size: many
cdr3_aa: CATSDNKKSTDTQYF
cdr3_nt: TGTGCCACCAGTGATAATAAAAAAAGCACGGATACGCAGTATTTT

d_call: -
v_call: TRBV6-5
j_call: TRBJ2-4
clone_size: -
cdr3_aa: CASSYTGGPKNIQYF
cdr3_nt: TGTGCCAGCAGTTATACAGGCGGTCCCAAAAACATTCAGTACTTC

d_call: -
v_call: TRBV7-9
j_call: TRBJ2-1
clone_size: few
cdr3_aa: CASRGLPNEQFF
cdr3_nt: TGTGCCAGCCGCGGTCTACCCAATGAGCAGTTCTTC

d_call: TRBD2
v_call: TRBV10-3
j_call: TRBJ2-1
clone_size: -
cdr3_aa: CAISERREWNEQFF
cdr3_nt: TGTGCCATCAGTGAACGGCGGGAGTGGAATGAGCAGTTCTTC

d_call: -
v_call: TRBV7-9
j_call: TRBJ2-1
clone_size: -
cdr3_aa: CASSPSTGEAYNEQFF
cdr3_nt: TGTGCCAGCAGCCCATCGACGGGGGAGGCCTACAATGAGCAGTTCTTC

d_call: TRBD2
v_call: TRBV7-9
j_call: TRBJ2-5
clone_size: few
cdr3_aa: CASALPFSGMETQYF
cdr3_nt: TGTGCCAGCGCTTTACCGTTTAGCGGGATGGAGACCCAGTACTTC

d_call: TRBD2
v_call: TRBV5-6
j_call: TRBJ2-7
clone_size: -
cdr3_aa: CASSLGTSQGEQYF
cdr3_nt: TGTGCCAGCAGCTTGGGGACTAGCCAGGGCGAGCAGTACTTC

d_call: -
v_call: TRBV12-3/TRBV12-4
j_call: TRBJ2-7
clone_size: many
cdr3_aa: CASSLALGEQYF
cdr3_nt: TGCGCCAGCAGCTTGGCCTTGGGAGAGCAGTACTTC

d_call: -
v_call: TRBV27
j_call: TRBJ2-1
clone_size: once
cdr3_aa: CASSLEPLSWDEQFF
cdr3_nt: TGTGCCAGCAGTTTAGAACCCCTCTCCTGGGATGAGCAGTTCTTC

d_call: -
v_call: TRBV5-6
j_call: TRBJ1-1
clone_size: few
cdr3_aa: CASSFVREVTEAFF
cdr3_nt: TGTGCCAGCAGCTTCGTTAGGGAGGTAACTGAAGCTTTCTTT

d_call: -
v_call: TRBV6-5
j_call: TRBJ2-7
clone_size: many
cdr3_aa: CASSSDRSYEQYF
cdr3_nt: TGTGCCAGCAGTTCAGACAGGTCCTACGAGCAGTACTTC

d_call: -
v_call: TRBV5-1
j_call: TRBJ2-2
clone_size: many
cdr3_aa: CASSRGSNTGELFF
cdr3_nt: TGTGCCAGCTCCAGGGGCTCGAACACCGGGGAGCTGTTTTTT

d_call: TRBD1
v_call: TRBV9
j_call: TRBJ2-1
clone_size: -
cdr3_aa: CASSVGGQGKTEQFF
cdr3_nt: TGTGCCAGCAGCGTAGGGGGACAGGGTAAGACTGAGCAGTTCTTC

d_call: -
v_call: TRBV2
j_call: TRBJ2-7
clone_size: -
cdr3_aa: CASSEGTAFEQYF
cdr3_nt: TGTGCCAGCAGTGAAGGGACGGCTTTCGAGCAGTACTTC

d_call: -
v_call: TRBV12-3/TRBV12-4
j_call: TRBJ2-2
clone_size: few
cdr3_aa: CATTSGVGELFF
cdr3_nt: TGTGCCACCACCTCGGGGGTCGGGGAGCTGTTTTTT

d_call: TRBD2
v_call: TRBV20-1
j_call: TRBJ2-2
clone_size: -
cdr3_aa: CSARRDRQPGTSGTNTGELFF
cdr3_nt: TGCAGTGCTAGAAGGGACCGACAGCCAGGGACTAGCGGGACGAACACCGGGGAGCTGTTTTTT

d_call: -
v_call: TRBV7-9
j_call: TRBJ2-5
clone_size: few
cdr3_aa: CASSTRTQGETQYF
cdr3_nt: TGTGCCAGCAGCACTCGGACTCAAGGGGAGACCCAGTACTTC

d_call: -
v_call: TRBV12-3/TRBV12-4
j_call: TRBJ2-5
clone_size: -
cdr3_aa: CASSDQGLFRETQYF
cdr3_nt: TGTGCCAGCAGCGACCAGGGCCTTTTTAGAGAGACCCAGTACTTC

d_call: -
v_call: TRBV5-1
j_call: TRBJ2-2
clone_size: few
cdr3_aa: CASSLAPGKAGELFF
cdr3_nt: TGCGCCAGCAGCTTGGCTCCAGGGAAGGCCGGGGAGCTGTTTTTT